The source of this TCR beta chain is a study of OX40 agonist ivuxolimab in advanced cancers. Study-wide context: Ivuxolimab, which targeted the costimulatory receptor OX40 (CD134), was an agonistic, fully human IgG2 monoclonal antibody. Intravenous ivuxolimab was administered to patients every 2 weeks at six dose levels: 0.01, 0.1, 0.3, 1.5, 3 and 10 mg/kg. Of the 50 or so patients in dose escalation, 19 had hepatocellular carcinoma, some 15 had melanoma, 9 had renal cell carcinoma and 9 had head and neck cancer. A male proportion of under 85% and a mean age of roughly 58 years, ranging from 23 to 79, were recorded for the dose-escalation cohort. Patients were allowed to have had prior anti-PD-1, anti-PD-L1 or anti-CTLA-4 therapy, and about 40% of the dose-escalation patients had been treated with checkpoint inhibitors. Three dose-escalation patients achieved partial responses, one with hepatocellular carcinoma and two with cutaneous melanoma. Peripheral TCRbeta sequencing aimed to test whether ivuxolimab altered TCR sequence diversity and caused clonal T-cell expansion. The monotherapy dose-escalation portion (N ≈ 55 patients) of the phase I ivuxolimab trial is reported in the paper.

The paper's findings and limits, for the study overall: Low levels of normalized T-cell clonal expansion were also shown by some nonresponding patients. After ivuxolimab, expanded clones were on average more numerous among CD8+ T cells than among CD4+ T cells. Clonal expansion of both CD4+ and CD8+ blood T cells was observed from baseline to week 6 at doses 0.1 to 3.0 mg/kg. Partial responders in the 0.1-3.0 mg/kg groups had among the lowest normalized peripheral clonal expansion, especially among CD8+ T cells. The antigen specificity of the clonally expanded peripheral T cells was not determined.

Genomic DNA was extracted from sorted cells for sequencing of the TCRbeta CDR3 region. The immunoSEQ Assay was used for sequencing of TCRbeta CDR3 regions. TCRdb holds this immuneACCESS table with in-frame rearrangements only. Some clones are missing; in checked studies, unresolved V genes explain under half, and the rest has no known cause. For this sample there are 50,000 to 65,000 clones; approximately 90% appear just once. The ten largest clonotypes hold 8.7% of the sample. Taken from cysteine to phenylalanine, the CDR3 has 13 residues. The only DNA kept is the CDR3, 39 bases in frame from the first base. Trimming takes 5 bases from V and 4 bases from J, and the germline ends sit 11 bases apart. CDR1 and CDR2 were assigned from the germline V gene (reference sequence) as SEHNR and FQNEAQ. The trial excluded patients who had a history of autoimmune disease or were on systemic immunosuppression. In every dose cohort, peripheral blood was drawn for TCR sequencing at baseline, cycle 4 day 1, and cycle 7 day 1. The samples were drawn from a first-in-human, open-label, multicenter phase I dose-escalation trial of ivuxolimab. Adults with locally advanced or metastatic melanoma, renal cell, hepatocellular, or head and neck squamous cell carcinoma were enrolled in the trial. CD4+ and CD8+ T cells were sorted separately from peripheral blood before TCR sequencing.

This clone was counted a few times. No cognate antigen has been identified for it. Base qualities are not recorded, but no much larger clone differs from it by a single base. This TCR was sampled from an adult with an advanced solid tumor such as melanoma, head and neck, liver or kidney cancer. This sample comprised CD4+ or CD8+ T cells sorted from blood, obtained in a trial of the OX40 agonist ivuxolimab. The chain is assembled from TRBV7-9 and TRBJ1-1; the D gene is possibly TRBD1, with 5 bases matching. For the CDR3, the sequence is CASSRGQGTEAFF. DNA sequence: TGTGCCAGCAGCCGAGGCCAGGGCACTGAAGCTTTCTTT.